Listed below are T cell receptor beta chains from one sample, sequenced in a study of T cells in Graves' hyperthyroidism and ophthalmopathy. Via MiXCR, TCRdb re-called the multiplex PCR reads, giving one row per CDR3 protein. The table lists hundreds of thousands of distinct CDR3 sequences, 45% of them singletons. Sequencing was performed on peripheral blood or thyroid tissue (not recorded which). These receptors all come from an adult man with Graves' disease, either hyperthyroidism or ophthalmopathy (not recorded which). Both conserved end residues are part of each CDR3. Each record gives: J gene, clone size, V gene, CDR3 length, D gene, CDR3 DNA, CDR3 protein. D genes are given only for firm matches. Some rows mark clone size as missing; the rest say once, few, many or name a class of expanded clone.

J: TRBJ2-7; size: .; V: TRBV29-1; length: 13; D: TRBD1; DNA: TGCAGCGTAGACGGGACAGGGGTCCACGAGCAGTACTTC; CDR3: CSVDGTGVHEQYF
J: TRBJ1-1; size: few; V: TRBV5-1; length: 16; D: TRBD1; DNA: TGCGCCAGCAGCGGTGCGGACAGGAGCCTGAACACTGAAGCTTTCTTT; CDR3: CASSGADRSLNTEAFF
J: TRBJ1-1; size: .; V: TRBV7-2; length: 14; D: .; DNA: TGTGCCAGCAGCTTAGTTGCAGGGCCAACTGAAGCTTTCTTT; CDR3: CASSLVAGPTEAFF
J: TRBJ1-3; size: many; V: TRBV5-1; length: 14; D: .; DNA: TGTGCCAGCAGCTTAAGGGGGTCCGGAAACACCATATATTTT; CDR3: CASSLRGSGNTIYF
J: TRBJ1-6; size: .; V: TRBV11-2; length: 14; D: .; DNA: TGTGCCAGCAGCCAAGATGCGGGGCGCTCACCCCTCCACTTT; CDR3: CASSQDAGRSPLHF
J: TRBJ1-2; size: .; V: TRBV7-9; length: 17; D: .; DNA: TGCGCCAGCAGCCAACCGCTCGGGACACCCGAAAACTATGGCTACACCTTC; CDR3: CASSQPLGTPENYGYTF
J: TRBJ1-4; size: .; V: TRBV5-1; length: 15; D: .; DNA: TGCGCCAGCAGCTTGTCAGGGGCGAGCGGGGAAAAACTGTTTTTT; CDR3: CASSLSGASGEKLFF
J: TRBJ1-5; size: many; V: TRBV7-8; length: 16; D: .; DNA: TGTGCCAGCAGCGGACGTCAACTCGGGACAAATCAGCCCCAGCATTTT; CDR3: CASSGRQLGTNQPQHF
J: TRBJ1-1; size: .; V: TRBV2; length: 13; D: .; DNA: TGTGCCAGCAGCGCCACGGACAGTCTTGAAGCTTTCTTT; CDR3: CASSATDSLEAFF
J: TRBJ1-2; size: .; V: TRBV20-1; length: 14; D: .; DNA: TGCAGTGCTAGGGGGACAATCTCTTCCTATGGCTACACCTTC; CDR3: CSARGTISSYGYTF
J: TRBJ1-1; size: few; V: TRBV2; length: 13; D: .; DNA: TGTGCCAGCAGGATAGGGGAGAACACTGAAGCTTTCTTT; CDR3: CASRIGENTEAFF
J: TRBJ1-2; size: few; V: TRBV12-3/TRBV12-4; length: 14; D: .; DNA: TGTGCCAGCAGCAACCGTGGGGTATTCTATGGCTACACCTTC; CDR3: CASSNRGVFYGYTF
J: TRBJ2-2; size: once; V: TRBV20-1; length: 15; D: TRBD2; DNA: TGCAGTGCGACCGTAGCGGGGGGGCCCACCGGGGAGCTGTTTTTT; CDR3: CSATVAGGPTGELFF
J: TRBJ1-1; size: many; V: TRBV14; length: 14; D: .; DNA: TGTGCCAGCAGCCAGTTGGGGGCGATCACTGAAGCTTTCTTT; CDR3: CASSQLGAITEAFF
J: TRBJ2-5; size: many; V: TRBV7-2; length: 14; D: TRBD2; DNA: TGTGCCAGCAGCCCTGGACTAGCGTTTGAGACCCAGTACTTC; CDR3: CASSPGLAFETQYF
J: TRBJ2-2; size: many; V: TRBV15; length: 14; D: .; DNA: TGTGCCACCAGCAGAGACAGAAACACCGGGGAGCTGTTTTTT; CDR3: CATSRDRNTGELFF
J: TRBJ2-7; size: .; V: TRBV7-7; length: 12; D: TRBD1; DNA: TGTGCTAGCAGGCGCCGGGACAGGGGGCAGTACTTC; CDR3: CASRRRDRGQYF
J: TRBJ1-1; size: .; V: TRBV5-1; length: 17; D: .; DNA: TGCGCCAGCAGCTTACCGGGGGGTTACGGCCTGAACACTGAAGCTTTCTTT; CDR3: CASSLPGGYGLNTEAFF
J: TRBJ2-7; size: .; V: TRBV2; length: 14; D: TRBD2; DNA: TGTGCCAGCAGGGGGACTAGCGGGGGCGGCGAGCAGTACTTC; CDR3: CASRGTSGGGEQYF
J: TRBJ1-4; size: once; V: TRBV29-1; length: 13; D: .; DNA: TGCAGCTGGACACCGGGCTCAGATGAAAAACTGTTTTTT; CDR3: CSWTPGSDEKLFF
J: TRBJ1-1; size: .; V: TRBV12-3/TRBV12-4; length: 15; D: .; DNA: TGTGCCAGCAGTTACTCGTCCACAGGGACCACTGAAGCTTTCTTT; CDR3: CASSYSSTGTTEAFF
J: TRBJ1-5; size: many; V: TRBV7-6; length: 13; D: .; DNA: TGTGCCAGCAGCTTAGTACGGCAGGAACCCCAGCATTTT; CDR3: CASSLVRQEPQHF
J: TRBJ1-2; size: few; V: TRBV29-1; length: 10; D: .; DNA: TGCAGCTTGGACAGCTATGGCTACACCTTC; CDR3: CSLDSYGYTF
J: TRBJ1-2; size: .; V: TRBV7-9; length: 13; D: .; DNA: TGTGCCAGCAGCTCTTACGGTTCCTATGGCTACACCTTC; CDR3: CASSSYGSYGYTF
J: TRBJ1-4; size: .; V: TRBV7-2; length: 14; D: .; DNA: TGTGCCAGCAGCCGTGAAGGGGAGTATGAAAAACTGTTTTTT; CDR3: CASSREGEYEKLFF
J: TRBJ1-1; size: .; V: TRBV7-3; length: 13; D: .; DNA: TGTGCCAGCAGCTTAAACCATGGGCACCCAGCTTTCTTT; CDR3: CASSLNHGHPAFF
J: TRBJ1-2; size: .; V: TRBV7-2; length: 13; D: .; DNA: TGTGCCAGCAGCCCAGAGGGGCCGGATGGCTACACCTTC; CDR3: CASSPEGPDGYTF
J: TRBJ1-1; size: .; V: TRBV3-1; length: 16; D: TRBD1; DNA: TGTGCCAGAAGCCCCTTGGCAGGGGGTATAGGTACTGAAGCTTTCTTT; CDR3: CARSPLAGGIGTEAFF
J: TRBJ1-1; size: few; V: TRBV29-1; length: 14; D: .; DNA: TGCAGCGTGGGGGGCGGGGGGGTGAACACTGAAGCTTTCTTT; CDR3: CSVGGGGVNTEAFF
J: TRBJ1-1; size: .; V: TRBV6-6; length: 14; D: .; DNA: TGTGCCAACAGTTACTCTGCCACTAACAATGAAGCTTTCTTT; CDR3: CANSYSATNNEAFF
J: TRBJ2-2; size: .; V: TRBV7-8; length: 15; D: TRBD2; DNA: TGTGCCAGCAGTTCACTAGCGGGACTCACCGGGGAGCTGTTTTTT; CDR3: CASSSLAGLTGELFF
J: TRBJ1-2; size: many; V: TRBV20-1; length: 12; D: .; DNA: TGCAGTGCTAGTCCAGGTCGGGTTGGCTACACCTTC; CDR3: CSASPGRVGYTF
J: TRBJ2-5; size: many; V: TRBV20-1; length: 16; D: TRBD2; DNA: TGCAGTGCTAGCAGTGTGGGCCTAGCGGGGTCGGAGACCCAGTACTTC; CDR3: CSASSVGLAGSETQYF
J: TRBJ1-6; size: many; V: TRBV5-5; length: 16; D: .; DNA: TGTGCCAGCAGCTTGGGGCCCCGACTAGTCGACTCACCCCTCCACTTT; CDR3: CASSLGPRLVDSPLHF
J: TRBJ1-2; size: .; V: TRBV2; length: 14; D: .; DNA: TGTGCCAGCAGTAAACTGGATACTAACTATGGCTACACCTTC; CDR3: CASSKLDTNYGYTF
J: TRBJ2-3; size: .; V: TRBV10-3; length: 13; D: .; DNA: TGTGCCATCGGTGGGGGCCGGTTAAATACGCAGTATTTT; CDR3: CAIGGGRLNTQYF